A selection of T cell receptor beta chains follows, all from one sample in a study of CD8 T cells in ankylosing spondylitis. TCRdb fed the 5' RACE reads into MiXCR, producing one record per CDR3 protein. This sample has about 140,000 distinct CDR3 sequences, with more than 9.5% found just once. The material sequenced was blood, either unsorted or a sorted T cell fraction (not recorded which). These receptors were collected from a female donor with ankylosing spondylitis or in good health (not recorded which). The CDR3 runs from the conserved cysteine through the conserved F or W. A D gene is named only where the DNA matches it firmly. The size entry is marked missing in some rows and otherwise reads once, few, many or a size class.

TRBJ1-1 | many | NA | TRBV5-1 | TGCGCCAGCAGCTACTACGGGGGGAGCGCTGAAGCTTTCTTT | CASSYYGGSAEAFF
TRBJ2-6 | NA | NA | TRBV5-1 | TGCGCCAGCAGCCCAGGACACACTGGGGCCAACGTCCTGACTTTC | CASSPGHTGANVLTF
TRBJ2-1 | NA | TRBD1 | TRBV28 | TGTGCCAGCAGCGATACCGGGACAGGGGGCGATGAGCAGTTCTTC | CASSDTGTGGDEQFF
TRBJ2-7 | few | NA | TRBV11-2 | TGTGCCAGCAGCTCGGGATTGGGCGAGCAGTACTTC | CASSSGLGEQYF
TRBJ1-2 | many | NA | TRBV30 | TGTGCCTGGAGTGTAGTTAGGGAAAGCTATGGCTACACCTTC | CAWSVVRESYGYTF
TRBJ2-1 | many | NA | TRBV20-1 | TGCAGTGCTAGAATGTACAGAAAACCCAATGAGCAGTTCTTC | CSARMYRKPNEQFF
TRBJ2-1 | many | NA | TRBV20-1 | TGCAGTGCTAGTCTACCAGGGCCCTCCTACAATGAGCAGTTCTTC | CSASLPGPSYNEQFF
TRBJ1-1 | many | NA | TRBV18 | TGTGCCAGCTCACCAGCCCAAGATACTGAAGCTTTCTTT | CASSPAQDTEAFF
TRBJ2-7 | many | TRBD1 | TRBV11-2 | TGTGCCAGCAGCTCCCACAGGGGGTATTTCTACGAGCAGTACTTC | CASSSHRGYFYEQYF
TRBJ2-7 | few | TRBD1 | TRBV5-1 | TGCGCCAGCAGCCTCAGGACAGGGGGTGGGGAGACCTACGAGCAGTACTTC | CASSLRTGGGETYEQYF
TRBJ1-6 | many | NA | TRBV5-1 | TGCGCCAGCAGCTTGGACGGCTATAATTCACCCCTCCACTTT | CASSLDGYNSPLHF
TRBJ1-1 | NA | TRBD1 | TRBV7-9 | TGTGCCAGCAGCTTAGGACAGGGGGCTCGAGCTTTCTTT | CASSLGQGARAFF
TRBJ2-7 | NA | TRBD1 | TRBV5-1 | TGCGCCAGCAGATCTCAAGACAGGGAAAACGACGAGCAGTACTTC | CASRSQDRENDEQYF
TRBJ1-5 | many | NA | TRBV12-3/TRBV12-4 | TGTGCCAGCAGCAGGGAGGGGAATCAGCCCCAGCATTTT | CASSREGNQPQHF
TRBJ2-7 | many | TRBD2 | TRBV20-1 | TGCAGTGCTAGAGGGACTAGCGGGAGCGTCGACGAGCAGTACTTC | CSARGTSGSVDEQYF
TRBJ2-1 | few | NA | TRBV5-5 | TGTGCCAGCAGCTTGGCGTGGGTTGGTAACAATGAGCAGTTCTTC | CASSLAWVGNNEQFF
TRBJ1-1 | many | NA | TRBV24-1 | TGTGCCACCAGTGCCACGGCCTCAGGGGACACTGAAGCTTTCTTT | CATSATASGDTEAFF
TRBJ1-1 | NA | NA | TRBV2 | TGTGCCAGCAGTCCCCCCTCCCGGGAGACTGAAGCTTTCTTT | CASSPPSRETEAFF
TRBJ1-2 | many | TRBD1 | TRBV5-1 | TGCGCCAGCAGCTTGTGGACAGGGGGTCAAGGCTACACCTTC | CASSLWTGGQGYTF
TRBJ2-1 | many | TRBD2 | TRBV19 | TGTGCCAGTAGTAGAACTAGCGGGGCCGCGAATGAGCAGTTCTTC | CASSRTSGAANEQFF
TRBJ1-2 | many | NA | TRBV6-2/TRBV6-3 | TGTGCCAGCAGTTCGGCCAGCCAAGGAGGACGTGGCTACACCTTC | CASSSASQGGRGYTF
TRBJ2-3 | many | NA | TRBV12-3/TRBV12-4 | TGTGCCAGCAGTTTAGCGGCCGACACAGATGCGCAGTATTTT | CASSLAADTDAQYF
TRBJ1-1 | many | NA | TRBV5-1 | TGCGCCTACCATTCGGGGGAATGGACTGAAGCTTTCTTT | CAYHSGEWTEAFF
TRBJ2-7 | many | NA | TRBV7-8 | TGTGCCAGCAGCCAAAGGACCCTCCCGCCTTCCTACGAGCAGTACTTC | CASSQRTLPPSYEQYF
TRBJ2-7 | many | TRBD2 | TRBV3-1 | TGTGCCAGCAGCCTTCTAGCGGGAGCCGTCGAGCAGTACTTC | CASSLLAGAVEQYF
TRBJ2-7 | many | TRBD1 | TRBV11-2 | TGTGCCAGCAGCTTTGTGACAGGGGGCGATCCGACCTTCTACGAGCAGTACTTC | CASSFVTGGDPTFYEQYF
TRBJ1-2 | many | NA | TRBV28 | TGTGCCGTCCAACCCCCAGGAATGTATGGCTACACCTTC | CAVQPPGMYGYTF
TRBJ1-1 | many | NA | TRBV20-1 | TGCAGTGCACCCCGTACAGGAGGCACTGAAGCTTTCTTT | CSAPRTGGTEAFF
TRBJ2-1 | many | TRBD2 | TRBV29-1 | TGCAGCTCGCTAGCTAGCGGGTATGAGCAGTTCTTC | CSSLASGYEQFF
TRBJ2-1 | NA | NA | TRBV21-1 | TGTGCCTGCTGCAAACTGGGACTAGCGGGCCGCTACAATGAGCAGTTCTTC | CACCKLGLAGRYNEQFF
TRBJ2-3 | NA | NA | TRBV25-1 | TGTGCCAGCAGTGAACCAACAGGGTTTGGGAATCGCACAGATACGCAGTATTTT | CASSEPTGFGNRTDTQYF
TRBJ2-5 | many | TRBD2 | TRBV5-1 | TGCGCCAGCAGCGCCGGGACTAGCGGGGTTCAAGAGACCCAGTACTTC | CASSAGTSGVQETQYF
TRBJ1-1 | many | NA | TRBV15 | TGTGCCACCAGCAGCCCGGGTGCTGAAGCTTTCTTT | CATSSPGAEAFF
TRBJ2-5 | many | NA | TRBV5-1 | TGCGCCAGCAGCCTTAGCGGCCCAGAGACCCAGTACTTC | CASSLSGPETQYF
TRBJ1-5 | NA | NA | TRBV19 | TGTGCCAGTAGCGGTGTGACCAATCAGCCCCAGCATTTT | CASSGVTNQPQHF
TRBJ2-1 | many | NA | TRBV12-3/TRBV12-4 | TGTGCCAGCAGTTTAGGAGCTAGCGTCTACAATGAGCAGTTCTTC | CASSLGASVYNEQFF
TRBJ1-1 | many | NA | TRBV11-2 | TGTGCCAGCAGCTTGCAGGGGAAAGGGGCTGAAGCTTTCTTT | CASSLQGKGAEAFF
TRBJ2-5 | many | NA | TRBV29-1 | TGCAGCGTTGATTCTAGTGAAGAGACCCAGTACTTC | CSVDSSEETQYF
TRBJ2-3 | NA | NA | TRBV29-1 | TGCAGCGCCCGGGATGAGGGTCGGGATACGCAGTATTTT | CSARDEGRDTQYF
TRBJ2-5 | many | TRBD2 | TRBV28 | TGTGCCAGCAGTCCCCGGTCCCCGGGACTAAAAGAGACCCAGTACTTC | CASSPRSPGLKETQYF
TRBJ2-1 | many | NA | TRBV29-1 | TGCAGCGTTGACGGCTCTCGGTACAATGAGCAGTTCTTC | CSVDGSRYNEQFF
TRBJ1-4 | many | TRBD1 | TRBV19 | TGTGCCAGTAGGACCCACCGGGACAGCCAAGGAAAACTGTTTTTT | CASRTHRDSQGKLFF
TRBJ1-1 | many | TRBD1 | TRBV19 | TGTGCCAGTAGTAGAGCGACAGGGGGATCCCATGAAGCTTTCTTT | CASSRATGGSHEAFF
TRBJ2-3 | few | NA | TRBV29-1 | TGCAGCGAAGGGGGGAGCGCCACAGATACGCAGTATTTT | CSEGGSATDTQYF
TRBJ2-2 | many | NA | TRBV28 | TGTGCCAGCAGCCCCCCCGACGGGTACGGGGAGCTGTTTTTT | CASSPPDGYGELFF
TRBJ1-2 | many | NA | TRBV20-1 | TGCAGTGCCAGGGTGGGCGGGGGTGGCTACACCTTC | CSARVGGGGYTF
TRBJ2-1 | NA | NA | TRBV7-2 | TGTGCCAGCAGCTTTACTAGGGAGCAGTTCTTC | CASSFTREQFF
TRBJ1-1 | NA | NA | TRBV10-3 | TGTGCCATCAGTACGGCAGTCTTAAGGGCTTTCTTT | CAISTAVLRAFF
TRBJ2-2 | many | TRBD1 | TRBV6-5 | TGTGCCAGCAGTTCCCTACCGGGACAGGGTAACACCGGGGAGCTGTTTTTT | CASSSLPGQGNTGELFF
TRBJ2-7 | many | NA | TRBV28 | TGTGCCAGCAGTTTGGTCATTACCTACGAGCAGTACTTC | CASSLVITYEQYF
TRBJ1-1 | many | TRBD1 | TRBV24-1 | TGTGCCACCAGGGACAATGACAGGGAAACTGAAGCTTTCTTT | CATRDNDRETEAFF
TRBJ1-1 | many | NA | TRBV7-3 | TGTGCCAGCAGCTTCGCCACGAACACTGAAGCTTTCTTT | CASSFATNTEAFF
TRBJ2-7 | many | NA | TRBV18 | TGTGCCAGCTCACCACCGGTAGGGGCCTACGAGCAGTACTTC | CASSPPVGAYEQYF